This T cell receptor (beta chain) emerged from a study of T-cell memory formation after mild COVID-19. Study-level background: Clusters were largely donor specific.

Overall study results and limits: Memory cells collected pre-infection included some clones that later responded, suggesting cross-reactive memory joined.

Germline CDR1 and CDR2: SNHLY and FYNNEI. The CDR3 totals 15 residues. The V gene end was trimmed by 3 bases and the J gene end by 0 bases; junction bases not matched to a gene: 5. TCR alpha and TCR beta cDNA libraries carrying sample barcodes and UMIs came from 5'RACE with constant-segment primers. TCRdb re-called the 5' RACE reads through MiXCR, storing one row per CDR3 protein. The sample has over 150,000 distinct CDR3 sequences; around 21% are singletons. This clonotype was seen a few times. Its antigen is not known. V is TRBV2 and J is TRBJ2-7; TRBD2 matches 7 bases. This clonotype was sampled from an adult woman who had mild COVID-19 (a few samples of this study predate the infection). Cell type and time point are not known. What was sequenced was PBMCs or a T cell subset sorted from them (not recorded which). The CDR3 loop is CASSEGGSYSYEQYF. As DNA, the CDR3 is TGTGCCAGCAGTGAGGGGGGGTCTTACTCCTACGAGCAGTACTTC.